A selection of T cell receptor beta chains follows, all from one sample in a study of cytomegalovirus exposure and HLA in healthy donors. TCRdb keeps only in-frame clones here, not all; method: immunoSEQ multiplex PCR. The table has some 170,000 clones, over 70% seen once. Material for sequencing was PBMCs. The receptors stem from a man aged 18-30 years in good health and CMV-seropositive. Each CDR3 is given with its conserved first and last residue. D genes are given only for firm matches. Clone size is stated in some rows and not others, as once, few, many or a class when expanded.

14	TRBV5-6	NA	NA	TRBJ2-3	CASSLEVRTDTQYF	TGTGCCAGCAGCTTAGAGGTTAGAACAGATACGCAGTATTTT
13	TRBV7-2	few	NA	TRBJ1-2	CASSLASTYGYTF	TGTGCCAGCAGCTTAGCCAGTACCTATGGCTACACCTTC
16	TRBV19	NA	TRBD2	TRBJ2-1	CASSPGTRGYNNEQFF	TGTGCCAGTAGTCCCGGGACTAGGGGATATAACAATGAGCAGTTCTTC
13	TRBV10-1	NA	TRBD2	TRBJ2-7	CASSPSGSNEQYF	TGCGCCAGCAGCCCTAGCGGGAGTAACGAGCAGTACTTC
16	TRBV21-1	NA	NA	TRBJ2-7	CASPSGDTSGSGEQYF	TGTGCCAGCCCATCTGGGGACACCTCTGGGTCAGGCGAGCAGTACTTC
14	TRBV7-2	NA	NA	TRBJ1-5	CASSLRGASQPQHF	TGTGCCAGCAGCTTACGCGGGGCGAGTCAGCCCCAGCATTTT
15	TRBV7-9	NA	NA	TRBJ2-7	CASSLVLGPRGEQYF	TGTGCCAGCAGCTTAGTTCTAGGGCCCCGGGGGGAGCAGTACTTC
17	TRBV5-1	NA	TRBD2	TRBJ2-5	CASSERLATLNQETQYF	TGCGCCAGCAGCGAAAGACTAGCGACCCTAAACCAAGAGACCCAGTACTTC
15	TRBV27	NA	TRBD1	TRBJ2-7	CASSFGQGVAYEQYF	TGTGCCAGCAGTTTCGGTCAGGGGGTCGCCTACGAGCAGTACTTC
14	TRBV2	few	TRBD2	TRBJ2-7	CASSDGTRLYEQYF	TGTGCCAGCAGTGACGGGACTAGGCTTTACGAGCAGTACTTC